The 16 T cell receptor beta chains presented below share a single source sample, sequenced in a study of cytotoxic CD8 clonotypes in ibrutinib-treated CLL. Using immunoSEQ multiplex PCR, the repertoire was profiled, and TCRdb retains in-frame clones only, with some absent. The repertoire holds 100,000 to 150,000 clones, with 80% to 90% as singletons. The sample here was PBMCs, taken after 24 months of ibrutinib treatment. These receptors were obtained from a human donor with chronic lymphocytic leukemia.

The genes are TRBV28 and TRBJ2-2; 13 nucleotides align to TRBD2. Germline values: CDR1 MDHEN, CDR2 SYDVKM. This CDR3 is 19 amino acids long. Trimming at V came to 4 bases and at J to 0 bases, leaving 8 bases not matched to a gene. The CDR3 is CASSSLLAGGPANTGELFF. CDR3 sequence (DNA): TGTGCCAGCAGTTCCCTACTAGCGGGGGGGCCTGCGAACACCGGGGAGCTGTTTTTT.

The chain employs TRBV5-5 and TRBJ1-5; D unresolved. This CDR3 has 13 residues. The ends were cut back, 8 bases at V and 4 bases at J, with 13 bases in the middle. The germline gives CDR1 SGHKS, CDR2 YYEKEE (reference sequence). The CDR3 here is CASSSSLNQPQHF. CDR3 bases: TGTGCCAGTTCTAGCAGCTTAAATCAGCCCCAGCATTTT.

This chain uses TRBV9 with TRBJ2-7, with a tentative D call TRBD2 (5 bases). The CDR3 spans 13 residues. Between the trimmed V and J ends, which lost 0 bases and 6 bases, there was a span of 10 bases. From germline, CDR1 is SGDLS and CDR2 YYNGEE. The CDR3 DNA is TGTGCCAGCAGCGTAGGAGGGTCGTCCGAGCAGTACTTC. It yields the protein CASSVGGSSEQYF.

This rearrangement joins TRBV2 to TRBJ1-1; 7 bases match TRBD1. Per the germline V gene, CDR1 is SNHLY and CDR2 is FYNNEI. Trimming took 6 bases from V and 1 from J; bases not matched to a gene: 5. There are 14 residues in the CDR3. CDR3 DNA sequence: TGTGCCAGCAGCCGGGACAGTTCGAACACTGAAGCTTTCTTT. Translating it yields CASSRDSSNTEAFF.

The chain links TRBV29-1 to TRBJ2-7; D unresolved. This CDR3 comprises 11 residues. V dropped 5 bases and J dropped 5 bases, with 10 bases sitting between them. Germline V gene sequence: CDR1 SQVTM, CDR2 ANQGSEA. CDR3 nucleotide sequence: TGCAGCGTTTATAATGGGAACGAGCAGTACTTC. Its protein product is CSVYNGNEQYF.

This clone came up a few times. The rearrangement joins TRBV28 to TRBJ1-5; 10 bases align to TRBD1. Germline CDR1 and CDR2: MDHEN and SYDVKM. The trim removed 3 bases at V and 4 bases at J, leaving 15 bases unmatched. The CDR3 loop spans 19 amino acids. CDR3 region: CASSFGSTFEDRGNQPQHF. CDR3 DNA: TGTGCCAGCAGTTTCGGCTCCACGTTCGAGGACAGGGGGAATCAGCCCCAGCATTTT.

V usage is TRBV14 and J usage is TRBJ1-2; D is perhaps TRBD1 (5 bases). Germline V gene lookup returns CDR1 SGHDN and CDR2 FVKESK. V lost 0 bases and J 8 bases, leaving 13 bases between the germline ends. The CDR3 is made up of 14 amino acids. The CDR3 spells CASSQDTRGRGYTF. The CDR3 nucleotides are TGTGCCAGCAGCCAAGATACGAGGGGTAGGGGCTACACCTTC.

V gene TRBV19 combines with J gene TRBJ2-1, with D perhaps matching TRBD2 (6 bases). V lost 6 bases, J lost 9 bases, and 15 bases lay in between. This CDR3 spans 13 amino acids. Looked up from germline, CDR1 is LNHDA and CDR2 is SQIVND (reference sequence). The CDR3 DNA reads as TGTGCCAGTAGCAGACTCGGGGGAACTGAGCAGTTCTTC. Encoded protein: CASSRLGGTEQFF.

This chain connects TRBV30 to TRBJ2-5; 8 bases align to TRBD2. The germline V gene has CDR1 GTSNPN and CDR2 SVGIG (reference sequence). The ends lost 2 bases at V and 8 bases at J; junction bases unmatched: 4. The CDR3 sequence is 12 residues long. The CDR3: CAWSRSGGTQYF. DNA for the CDR3: TGTGCCTGGAGTAGGAGCGGGGGTACCCAGTACTTC. The full variable domain, completed using reference TRBV30 and TRBJ2-5, is SQTIHQWPATLVQPVGSPLSLECTVEGTSNPNLYWYRQAAGRGLQLLFYSVGIGQISSEVPQNLSASRPQDRQFILSSKKLLLSDSGFYLCAWSRSGGTQYFGPGTRLLVL.

This clone was detected only once. The chain couples TRBV5-4 to TRBJ2-3; D ambiguous. CDR1 and CDR2 (germline): SGHNT, YYREEE (reference sequence). The CDR3 spans 14 residues. The germline V and J ends were trimmed by 4 bases and 8 bases, with 17 bases remaining between them. The CDR3, as DNA: TGTGCCAGCAGCCCGTTTGGGGTAGCTGGTACGCAGTATTTT. The encoded protein is CASSPFGVAGTQYF.

The J gene is TRBJ2-5, the V gene TRBV4-3; 9 nucleotides match TRBD2. CDR1 LGHNA and CDR2 YSLEER come from the germline V gene. The CDR3 is 20 amino acids. V shed 6 bases, J shed 1 base, and the junction held 21 bases outside the gene matches. CDR3 loop: CASRERGGALNPRGQETQYF. The CDR3 nucleotides are TGCGCCAGCAGAGAACGCGGGGGGGCCCTTAATCCTCGCGGCCAAGAGACCCAGTACTTC.

V usage is TRBV28 and J usage is TRBJ2-5; 12 bases agree with TRBD1. Trimming removed 3 bases from V and 5 bases from J; junction bases left unmatched: 19. The CDR3 runs to 20 residues. Germline assignment: CDR1 MDHEN and CDR2 SYDVKM. In nucleotides, the CDR3 is TGTGCCAGCAGTTTGCTACTCCCGGGACAGGGGGCTAACACAGAGGAGACCCAGTACTTC. Its protein product is CASSLLLPGQGANTEETQYF.

V is TRBV4-1 and J is TRBJ1-3, with 9 bases identical to TRBD1. V lost 3 bases and J lost 3; bases outside the gene matches: 6. This CDR3 spans 16 amino acids. Germline V gene data show CDR1 as MGHRA and CDR2 as YSYEKL. The DNA for the CDR3 is TGCGCCAGCAGCCAGGCACAGGGGGCTGTTGGAAACACCATATATTTT. As protein: CASSQAQGAVGNTIYF.

The chain recombines TRBV29-1 with TRBJ2-3; either TRBD1 or TRBD2 may supply D (6 bases each). The CDR3 is made up of 16 amino acids. Trimming pared 4 bases from V and 2 bases from J, leaving 19 bases between. In germline, CDR1 is SQVTM, CDR2 ANQGSEA. CDR3: CSVAGAGRTLTDTQYF. The CDR3 coding sequence is TGCAGCGTTGCGGGGGCGGGCAGAACCCTCACAGATACGCAGTATTTT.

CDR3 nucleotide sequence: TGTGCCAGTAGCATCAAGAACACTGAAGCTTTCTTT. It encodes CASSIKNTEAFF. This rearrangement joins TRBV19 to TRBJ1-1, with D uncertain. The CDR3 is 12 residues long. Deletions cut 6 bases from V and 1 base from J, with 6 bases between. The germline V gene has CDR1 LNHDA and CDR2 SQIVND (reference sequence).

This clone was observed many times. The chain carries TRBV5-1 and TRBJ1-5; 7 bases agree with TRBD1. Trimming at V came to 0 bases and at J to 3 bases, leaving 3 bases not matched to a gene. This CDR3 is built from 15 residues. The germline V gene has CDR1 SGHRS and CDR2 YFSETQ. The CDR3 sequence: CASSLETGHNQPQHF. CDR3 DNA: TGCGCCAGCAGCTTGGAGACAGGGCACAATCAGCCCCAGCATTTT.